The 4 T cell receptor beta chains below all came from one sample that was sequenced in a study of OX40 agonist ivuxolimab in advanced cancers. Libraries were prepared through the immunoSEQ multiplex PCR assay. The clones in this table, taken by TCRdb from immuneACCESS, are in-frame only. Not every clone is retained; where verified, under half of the shortfall comes from an unresolved V gene, and the cause of the rest is unknown. This sample is represented by 65,000 to 85,000 clones; around 80% of them were singletons. The top ten hold approximately 2.6% of the sample. This specimen consisted of CD4+ or CD8+ T cells sorted from blood, obtained in a trial of the OX40 agonist ivuxolimab. Source of these receptors: an adult with an advanced solid tumor such as melanoma, head and neck, liver or kidney cancer.

The gene calls are TRBV6-6 and TRBJ2-7; 7 positions match TRBD2. The CDR3 is 15 residues long. Germline trimming cut 8 bases from V and 2 bases from J; bases unmatched to any gene: 12. Germline V gene lookup returns CDR1 MNHNY and CDR2 SVGAGI (reference sequence). The CDR3 loop reads CASSPWVGGAYEQYF. DNA of the CDR3: TGTGCCAGCTCCCCGTGGGTGGGAGGGGCCTACGAGCAGTACTTC.

The chain employs TRBV27 and TRBJ1-2; D ambiguous. The germline V gene has CDR1 MNHEY and CDR2 SMNVEV (reference sequence). The CDR3 totals 15 residues. Trimming removed 6 bases at V and 7 bases at J, with 21 bases between. CDR3 DNA: TGTGCCAGCAGCCTCTATCCCTCTGGGCAGACTGGCTACACCTTC. It yields the protein CASSLYPSGQTGYTF.

The J gene is TRBJ1-1, the V gene TRBV15; weak D call: TRBD1 (6 bases). Trimming shortened V by 0 bases and J by 0 bases, and 14 bases separated the two germline ends. This CDR3 has 17 amino acids. The germline V gene encodes CDR1 LNHNV and CDR2 YYDKDF (reference sequence). In nucleotides, the CDR3 is TGTGCCACCAGCAGAGATCCCGGGGGGGCCGTGAACACTGAAGCTTTCTTT. Amino acids: CATSRDPGGAVNTEAFF.

The chain carries TRBV19 and TRBJ1-1; 8 nucleotides align to TRBD1. J lost 2 bases, V lost 6 bases, and 5 bases had no gene match. The length of the CDR3 is 14 residues. Germline V lookup: CDR1 LNHDA, CDR2 SQIVND (reference sequence). The CDR3: CASSTGQGNTEAFF. The DNA of the CDR3 is TGTGCCAGTAGCACAGGACAGGGTAACACTGAAGCTTTCTTT.